These 22 T cell receptor beta chains came from one sample sequenced in a study of T cells in Graves' hyperthyroidism and ophthalmopathy. Amplified regions were TCR beta CDR3 sequences from RNA transcripts. During a first-round RT-PCR of the TCR CDR3, the HTBI primer set was used. TCRdb reanalysed the multiplex PCR reads using MiXCR and keeps one entry per CDR3 protein. The sample shows roughly 840,000 distinct CDR3 sequences, about 38% of them seen only once. The sequenced sample consisted of blood. These receptors originate from a man aged 18 to 30 with Graves' hyperthyroidism.

This chain links TRBV7-9 with TRBJ2-5, with no clear D. Germline CDR1 is SEHNR and CDR2 is FQNEAQ (reference sequence). The CDR3 covers 16 residues. V lost 4 bases, J lost 0 bases, and 15 bases lay in between. Written as DNA, the CDR3 is TGTGCCAGCAGCTCACCCCTACCCTCTCACCAAGAGACCCAGTACTTC. Its protein product is CASSSPLPSHQETQYF.

The V gene is TRBV12-3 or TRBV12-4, the J gene TRBJ1-2; TRBD1 agrees at 8 bases. V was pared by 4 bases and J by 1 base, with 14 bases of the junction left unmatched. CDR3 length equals 18 residues. Here the CDR3 reads CASSYPGTGGLINYGYTF. For the CDR3, the DNA is TGTGCCAGCAGTTACCCAGGGACAGGCGGCCTTATTAACTATGGCTACACCTTC.

This clonotype was observed a single time. V usage is TRBV20-1 and J usage is TRBJ2-1; D may be TRBD1 or TRBD2 (6 bases each). Per the germline V gene, CDR1 is DFQATT and CDR2 is SNEGSKA (reference sequence). Deletions cut 0 bases from V and 9 bases from J, with 12 bases between. The CDR3 has 13 amino acids. CDR3 sequence reads: CSARDRPGAEQFF. DNA of the CDR3: TGCAGTGCTAGAGATCGCCCGGGGGCTGAGCAGTTCTTC.

This clonotype was observed at least ten times. The chain employs TRBV7-9 and TRBJ2-7; 8 positions agree with TRBD2. Germline V gene data show CDR1 as SEHNR and CDR2 as FQNEAQ (reference sequence). V shed 4 bases, J shed 4 bases, and the junction held 9 bases outside the gene matches. The CDR3 has 15 residues. The CDR3 is CASSSGGARRYEQYF. The CDR3 DNA reads as TGTGCCAGCAGCTCGGGGGGGGCCCGTAGGTACGAGCAGTACTTC.

J is TRBJ1-1 and V is TRBV5-4, with TRBD1 as a possible D gene (5 bases). CDR3 size: 14 residues. V lost 3 bases, J lost 3 bases, and 12 bases lay in between. Germline V CDR1 and CDR2: SGHNT, YYREEE (reference sequence). The CDR3 here is CASSSPVGDTEAFF. The CDR3 coding sequence is TGTGCCAGCAGCTCCCCCGTGGGGGACACTGAAGCTTTCTTT.

The chain recombines TRBV2 with TRBJ1-6; D is possibly TRBD1 (5 bases). Germline assignment: CDR1 SNHLY and CDR2 FYNNEI. Trimming took 10 bases from V and 6 from J, leaving 16 bases between them. There are 14 residues in the CDR3. CDR3 amino acids: CATRPDTVNSPLHF. In DNA form, the CDR3 reads TGTGCCACGCGACCGGACACAGTTAATTCACCCCTCCACTTT.

V gene TRBV15 combines with J gene TRBJ1-3; 11 bases fit TRBD1. V lost 4 bases and J lost 8; bases outside the gene matches: 10. CDR1 and CDR2 from the germline V gene are LNHNV and YYDKDF (reference sequence). The CDR3 is made up of 16 amino acids. CDR3 region: CATSTSTGTGGDTIYF. In DNA form, the CDR3 reads TGTGCCACCAGCACGTCTACCGGGACAGGGGGTGACACCATATATTTT.

The chain uses TRBV6-1 and TRBJ2-2; TRBD2 matches 10 bases. V lost 10 bases, J lost 9 bases, and 8 bases stayed unmatched. The CDR3 loop spans 13 amino acids. CDR1 and CDR2 (germline): MNHNS, SASEGT. The CDR3 sequence: CAIRKREGRELFF. CDR3 coding DNA: TGTGCCATCAGGAAGCGGGAGGGCCGGGAGCTGTTTTTT.

This clonotype was seen only a few times. The V and J genes are TRBV7-2 and TRBJ2-7; 10 bases agree with TRBD2. This CDR3 contains 19 residues. Germline values: CDR1 SGHTA, CDR2 FQGNSA. V shed 1 base and J 0 bases; nucleotides not matched to a gene: 12. The CDR3: CASSLEVTSGPYSSYEQYF. In DNA, the CDR3 is TGTGCCAGCAGCTTAGAGGTGACTAGCGGGCCATACAGCTCCTACGAGCAGTACTTC.

V is TRBV25-1 and J is TRBJ2-7; D unresolved. The CDR3 sequence is 15 residues long. Trimming shortened V by 4 bases and J by 6 bases, and 19 bases separated the two germline ends. Per the germline V gene, CDR1 is MGHDK and CDR2 is SYGVNS. Written as DNA, the CDR3 is TGTGCCAGCAGTGCTAGGTCTAGGGTCAGAGGCGAGCAGTACTTC. Protein sequence: CASSARSRVRGEQYF.

As concerns this clonotype: This may stem from a read error, because a much larger clone lies one nucleotide away. The chain is built from TRBV7-9 and TRBJ1-4, with D maybe TRBD1 (5 bases). V lost 7 bases to trimming and J lost 6 bases, with 15 bases between them. Germline-derived CDR1 and CDR2 are SEHNR and FQNEAQ (reference sequence). The CDR3 totals 14 residues. The CDR3 DNA reads as TGTGCCAGCACCCTGGGGGTCGTCGATGAAAAACTGTTTTTT. Its translation: CASTLGVVDEKLFF.

The CDR3 nucleotides are TGTGCCAGCAGTTACTCGATCAGCTACCAAGAGACCCAGTACTTC. As protein: CASSYSISYQETQYF. This chain links TRBV6-5 with TRBJ2-7, with D unclear. The DNA end is more similar to TRBJ2-5, so the J call may be wrong. CDR1 and CDR2 (germline): MNHEY, SVGAGI. CDR3 length equals 15 residues.

V usage is TRBV20-1 and J usage is TRBJ2-7; 9 bases map to TRBD1. The CDR3 contains 13 residues. Germline V gene data show CDR1 as DFQATT and CDR2 as SNEGSKA (reference sequence). V shed 5 bases and J 4 bases; nucleotides not matched to a gene: 6. The CDR3 sequence is CSAGGTGIYEQYF. CDR3 nucleotides: TGCAGTGCTGGGGGGACAGGGATATACGAGCAGTACTTC.

Turning to this clonotype: Mismatch with germline at one junction end may stem from a read error. J is TRBJ2-2 and V is TRBV24-1, with D perhaps matching TRBD1 (5 bases). Per the germline V gene, CDR1 is KGHDR and CDR2 is SFDVKD. The CDR3 covers 12 residues. As DNA, the CDR3 is TGTGCCGCCAGTGCCCCAGGGGGGGAGCTGTTTTTT. Its protein is CAASAPGGELFF.

This clonotype was recorded many times. V gene TRBV20-1 combines with J gene TRBJ1-1; maybe TRBD1 (5 bases). CDR1 and CDR2 from the germline V gene are DFQATT and SNEGSKA (reference sequence). Trimming took off 0 bases at V and 5 bases at J, with 7 bases between the two ends. This CDR3 region has 12 residues. The CDR3 region is CSARDAGTEAFF. CDR3 nucleotide sequence: TGCAGTGCTAGAGATGCAGGGACTGAAGCTTTCTTT.

The chain has TRBV5-1 and TRBJ2-1; D remains unclear. This CDR3 contains 13 residues. Trimming removed 0 bases at V and 9 bases at J, with 10 bases between. The V gene's germline CDR1 is SGHRS and CDR2 YFSETQ. The CDR3 DNA follows: TGCGCCAGCAGCTTGGATGTGGGGTCTGAGCAGTTCTTC. It translates to CASSLDVGSEQFF.

Ten or more counts support this clonotype. The V and J genes are TRBV29-1 and TRBJ1-1; 8 positions match TRBD1. The CDR3 runs 13 residues. Germline V gene lookup returns CDR1 SQVTM and CDR2 ANQGSEA. The V and J ends lost 5 bases and 0 bases, in that order; junction bases with no gene match: 2. The CDR3 region is CSVQGAVNTEAFF. CDR3 DNA sequence: TGCAGCGTTCAGGGGGCCGTGAACACTGAAGCTTTCTTT.

The chain is built from TRBV6-1 and TRBJ2-7; 7 nucleotides agree with TRBD2. The germline CDR1 and CDR2 sequences are MNHNS and SASEGT. The V segment lost 6 bases and the J segment 6 bases; nucleotides outside the gene matches: 5. This CDR3 spans 12 amino acids. DNA of the CDR3: TGTGCCAGCAGCCGAGGACTAGGCGAGCAGTACTTC. It specifies CASSRGLGEQYF.

Only one count was recorded for this clonotype. V and J are TRBV29-1 and TRBJ2-7; TRBD1 matches at 7 bases. This CDR3 has 11 amino acids. The germline gives CDR1 SQVTM, CDR2 ANQGSEA. This chain's CDR3 is CSGTANYEQYF. The CDR3 DNA sequence: TGCAGTGGGACAGCTAACTACGAGCAGTACTTC.

The V and J genes are TRBV29-1 and TRBJ1-2, with unresolved D. The CDR3 spans 10 residues. Germline V gene data show CDR1 as SQVTM and CDR2 as ANQGSEA. The V gene lost 8 bases and the J gene lost 6 bases, with 10 bases spanning the gap. CDR3 sequence reads: CSLSSHGYTF. The CDR3 DNA reads TGCAGCTTAAGCAGCCATGGCTACACCTTC.

This clonotype was recorded only once. This clone may be a read error of a much larger clone one base away. The conserved final phenylalanine or tryptophan is absent from the CDR3, which likely points to a read error. The chain recombines TRBV10-3 with TRBJ1-5, with TRBD1 as a possible D gene (5 bases). Trimming pared 6 bases from V and 0 bases from J, leaving 12 bases between. The CDR3 is 15 amino acids. CDR1 is ENHRY and CDR2 is SYGVKD in the germline V gene. CDR3 residues: CAISGGEYSNQPQHL. As DNA, the CDR3 is TGTGCCATCAGCGGGGGGGAATATAGCAATCAGCCCCAGCATTTA.

This clonotype was found once. This sequence joins TRBV29-1 and TRBJ1-1, with D perhaps matching TRBD1 (6 bases). Germline loops: CDR1 SQVTM, CDR2 ANQGSEA. V was trimmed by 6 bases and J by 3 bases, leaving 26 bases between them. CDR3 length equals 17 residues. The CDR3 region is CSVANGPGASSDTEAFF. The CDR3 DNA reads as TGCAGCGTAGCAAACGGGCCAGGGGCATCATCGGACACTGAAGCTTTCTTT. The complete variable domain, with remaining parts taken from reference TRBV29-1 and TRBJ1-1, reads SAVISQKPSRDICQRGTSLTIQCQVDSQVTMMFWYRQQPGQSLTLIATANQGSEATYESGFVIDKFPISRPNLTFSTLTVSNMSPEDSSIYLCSVANGPGASSDTEAFFGQGTRLTVV.